These 5 T cell receptor beta chains originate from one sample sequenced in a study of shared clonotypes between healthy human individuals. Sequencing was performed with immunoSEQ multiplex PCR; in TCRdb, only in-frame clones are kept and a portion is missing. The sample includes about 470,000 clones, roughly 77% of them seen just once. The sequenced sample was PBMCs. These receptors all come from a woman in her thirties or forties in good health. Some clones in this sample may be carry-over from other donors' samples.

The chain employs TRBV30 and TRBJ2-3; D tentatively reads TRBD1 or TRBD2 (5 bases each). V was pared by 3 bases and J by 0 bases, with 10 bases between. Germline V gene sequence: CDR1 GTSNPN, CDR2 SVGIG (reference sequence). This CDR3 region has 14 residues. The CDR3 region is CAWRGLASTDTQYF. Here the CDR3 DNA reads TGTGCCTGGAGGGGGCTAGCCAGCACAGATACGCAGTATTTT.

CDR3 in DNA: TGCAGTGCTAGAGATGACCACGAGCAGTACTTC. It encodes CSARDDHEQYF. The chain links TRBV20-1 to TRBJ2-5; D call uncertain. The assigned J gene may be wrong: the sequence end matches TRBJ2-7 better. Germline assignment: CDR1 DFQATT and CDR2 SNEGSKA (reference sequence). There are 11 residues in the CDR3.

The chain uses TRBV10-2 and TRBJ2-5, with TRBD2 as a possible D gene (6 bases). The DNA matches TRBJ2-7 better at its end, which makes the J call doubtful. This CDR3 comprises 16 residues. CDR1 is WSHSY, CDR2 SAAADI, per germline. As DNA, the CDR3 is TGCGCCAGCAGTGAGTCGGTGCGGGAAATGCCCTACGAGCAGTACTTC. This gives the protein CASSESVREMPYEQYF.

The chain has TRBV9 and TRBJ2-2; D may correspond to TRBD1 or TRBD2 (5 bases each). The length of the CDR3 is 15 residues. Trimming removed 0 bases at V and 1 base at J, with 7 bases between. Germline lookup yields CDR1 SGDLS and CDR2 YYNGEE. The CDR3 region has the DNA TGTGCCAGCAGCGTAGCGGGACGGAACACCGGGGAGCTGTTTTTT. Protein product: CASSVAGRNTGELFF.

CDR3 nucleotide sequence: TGTGCCAGCAGCTTAGCGGCAGGGAGAGGGGAGCAGTTCTTC. This sequence encodes CASSLAAGRGEQFF. This chain connects TRBV7-9 to TRBJ2-1; perhaps D is TRBD1 or TRBD2 (5 bases each). The germline V gene has CDR1 SEHNR and CDR2 FQNEAQ (reference sequence). This CDR3 has 14 amino acids. Trimming removed 0 bases from V and 10 bases from J, with 13 bases in between.